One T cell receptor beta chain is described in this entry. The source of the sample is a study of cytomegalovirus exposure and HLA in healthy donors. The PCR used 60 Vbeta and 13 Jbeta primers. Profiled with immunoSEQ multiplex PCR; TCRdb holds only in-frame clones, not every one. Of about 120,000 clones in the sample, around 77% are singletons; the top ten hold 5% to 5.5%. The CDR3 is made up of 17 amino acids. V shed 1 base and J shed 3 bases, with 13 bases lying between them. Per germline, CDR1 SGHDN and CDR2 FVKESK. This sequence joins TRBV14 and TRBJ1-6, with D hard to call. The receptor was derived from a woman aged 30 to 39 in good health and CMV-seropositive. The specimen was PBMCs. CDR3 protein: CASSQGGRIFYNSPLHF. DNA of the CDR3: TGTGCCAGCAGCCAAGGAGGTCGGATCTTCTATAATTCACCCCTCCACTTT.